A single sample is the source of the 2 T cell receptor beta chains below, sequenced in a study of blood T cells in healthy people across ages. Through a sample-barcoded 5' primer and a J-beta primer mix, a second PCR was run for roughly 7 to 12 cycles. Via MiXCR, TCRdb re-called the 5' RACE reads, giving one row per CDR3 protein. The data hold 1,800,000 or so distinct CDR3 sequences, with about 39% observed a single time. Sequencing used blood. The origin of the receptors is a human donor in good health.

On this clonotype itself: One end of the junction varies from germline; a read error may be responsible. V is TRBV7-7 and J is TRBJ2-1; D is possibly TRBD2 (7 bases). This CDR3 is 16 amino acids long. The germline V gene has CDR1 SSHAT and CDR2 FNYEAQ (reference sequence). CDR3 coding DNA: TGTGCTAGCAGCTTTCTAGCGGACAGCTCCTACAATGAGCAGTTCTTC. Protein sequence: CASSFLADSSYNEQFF.

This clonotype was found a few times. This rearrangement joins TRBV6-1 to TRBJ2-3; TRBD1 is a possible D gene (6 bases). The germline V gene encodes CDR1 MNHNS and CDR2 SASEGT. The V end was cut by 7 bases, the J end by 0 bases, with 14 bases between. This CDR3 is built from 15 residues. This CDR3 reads CASTQGRFSTDTQYF. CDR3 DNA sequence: TGTGCCAGCACCCAGGGGCGCTTCAGCACAGATACGCAGTATTTT.